Detailed here is one T cell receptor (beta chain). What it recognizes is unknown. TCRdb used MiXCR to reprocess the 5' RACE reads, holding one entry per CDR3 protein. This sample has fewer than 900,000 distinct CDR3 sequences, with about 20% found just once. The entry originates in a study of identical twins. Study results and caveats: With beta out-of-frame sequences, excess sharing by twins was weaker.

This CDR3 spans 9 amino acids. V lost 7 bases, J lost 13 bases, and 12 bases lay in between. CDR1 and CDR2 (germline): SQVTM, ANQGSEA. These data were also filed under a second study, of T cells expressing NK-cell markers.

The source is a woman aged 18-29 years in good health. V is TRBV29-1 and J is TRBJ2-3, with a possible D match to TRBD1 (5 bases). Sequenced material: PBMCs. DNA of the CDR3: TGCAGCGGGGGCCCAAGCGAGTATTTT. Protein: CSGGPSEYF.